This T cell receptor beta chain was found in a study of cytotoxic CD8 clonotypes in ibrutinib-treated CLL. Clones were read by immunoSEQ multiplex PCR, and TCRdb kept only the in-frame ones, dropping some. The repertoire holds roughly 200,000 clones, with about four fifths as singletons. This CDR3 comprises 14 residues. Germline-derived CDR1 and CDR2 are MNHEY and SMNVEV (reference sequence). The J segment lost 8 bases and the V segment lost 4 bases, leaving 8 bases of the junction unmatched. This receptor was taken from a human donor with chronic lymphocytic leukemia. This rearrangement joins TRBV27 to TRBJ2-1, with 7 bases fitting TRBD2. Sample: PBMCs, taken after 12 months of ibrutinib treatment. The CDR3 DNA reads as TGTGCCAGCAGTTGGGGGGGGTGGGGCGATGAGCAGTTCTTC. It yields the protein CASSWGGWGDEQFF.